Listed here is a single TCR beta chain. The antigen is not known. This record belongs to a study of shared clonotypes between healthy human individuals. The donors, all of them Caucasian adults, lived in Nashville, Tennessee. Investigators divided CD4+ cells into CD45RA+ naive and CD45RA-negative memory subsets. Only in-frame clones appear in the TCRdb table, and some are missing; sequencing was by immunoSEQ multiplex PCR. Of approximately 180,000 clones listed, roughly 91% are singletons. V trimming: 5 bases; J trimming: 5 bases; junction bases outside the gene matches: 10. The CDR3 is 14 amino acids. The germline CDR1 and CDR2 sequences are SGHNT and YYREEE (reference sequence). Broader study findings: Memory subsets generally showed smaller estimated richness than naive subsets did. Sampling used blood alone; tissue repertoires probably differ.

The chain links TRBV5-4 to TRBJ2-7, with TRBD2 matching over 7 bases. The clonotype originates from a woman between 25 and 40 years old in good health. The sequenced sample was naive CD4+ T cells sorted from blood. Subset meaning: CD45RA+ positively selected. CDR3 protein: CASSRLAGVDEQYF. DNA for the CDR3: TGTGCCAGCAGTAGACTGGCGGGAGTTGACGAGCAGTACTTC.